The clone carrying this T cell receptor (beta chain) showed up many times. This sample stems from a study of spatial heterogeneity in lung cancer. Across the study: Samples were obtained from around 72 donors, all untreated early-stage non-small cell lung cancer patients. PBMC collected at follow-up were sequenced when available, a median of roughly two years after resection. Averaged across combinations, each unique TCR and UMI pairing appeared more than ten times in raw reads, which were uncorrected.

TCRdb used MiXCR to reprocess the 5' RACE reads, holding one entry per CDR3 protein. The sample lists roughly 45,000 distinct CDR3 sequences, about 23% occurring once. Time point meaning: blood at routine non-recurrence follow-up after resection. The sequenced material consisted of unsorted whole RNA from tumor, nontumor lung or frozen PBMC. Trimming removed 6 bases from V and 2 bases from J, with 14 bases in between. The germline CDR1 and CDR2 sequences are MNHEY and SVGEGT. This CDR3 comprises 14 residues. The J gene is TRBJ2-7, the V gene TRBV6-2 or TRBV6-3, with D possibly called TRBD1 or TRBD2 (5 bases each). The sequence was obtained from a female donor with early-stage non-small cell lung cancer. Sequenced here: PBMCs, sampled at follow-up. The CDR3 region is CASSDTRDPYEQYV. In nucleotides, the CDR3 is TGTGCCAGCAGCGACACCCGGGACCCCTACGAGCAGTACGTC.